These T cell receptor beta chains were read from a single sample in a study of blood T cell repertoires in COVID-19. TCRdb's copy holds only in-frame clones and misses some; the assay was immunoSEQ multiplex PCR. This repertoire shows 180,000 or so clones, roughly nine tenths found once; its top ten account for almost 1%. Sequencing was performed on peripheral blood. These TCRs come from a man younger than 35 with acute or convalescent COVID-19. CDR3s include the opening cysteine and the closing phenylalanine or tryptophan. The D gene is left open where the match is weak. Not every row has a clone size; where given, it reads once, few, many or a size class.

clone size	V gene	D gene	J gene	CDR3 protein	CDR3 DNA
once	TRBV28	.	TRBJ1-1	CASSDRTRPPSEAFF	TGTGCCAGCAGTGACCGGACAAGACCCCCATCGGAAGCTTTCTTT
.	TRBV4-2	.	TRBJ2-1	CASSQDRGSYNEQFF	TGTGCCAGCAGCCAAGATAGGGGGTCATACAATGAGCAGTTCTTC
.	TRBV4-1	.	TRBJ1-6	CASSQDRGANSPLHF	TGCGCCAGCAGCCAAGATCGCGGAGCTAATTCACCCCTCCACTTT
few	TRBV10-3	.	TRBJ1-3	CAISEPRQMRGNTIYF	TGTGCCATCAGTGAGCCACGCCAAATGCGGGGAAACACCATATATTTT
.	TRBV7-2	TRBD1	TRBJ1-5	CASSPGTGSNQPQHF	TGTGCCAGCAGCCCAGGGACAGGAAGCAATCAGCCCCAGCATTTT
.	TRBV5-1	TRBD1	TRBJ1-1	CASSASETGHTEAFF	TGCGCCAGCAGCGCGAGCGAGACAGGGCACACTGAAGCTTTCTTT
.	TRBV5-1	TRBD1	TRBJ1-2	CASSQTTGGGSYGYTF	TGCGCCAGCAGCCAAACTACAGGGGGCGGGAGCTATGGCTACACCTTC
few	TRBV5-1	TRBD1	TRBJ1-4	CASSLGQGRGEKLFF	TGCGCCAGCAGCCTCGGACAGGGGCGAGGTGAAAAACTGTTTTTT
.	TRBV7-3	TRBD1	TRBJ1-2	CASSPGQGPSYGYTF	TGTGCCAGCAGCCCGGGACAGGGTCCCTCCTATGGCTACACCTTC
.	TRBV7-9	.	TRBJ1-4	CASSLVPKRATNEKLFF	TGTGCCAGCAGCTTAGTTCCGAAGCGCGCAACTAATGAAAAACTGTTTTTT